Given below is one TCR beta chain in context. Profiling relied on immunoSEQ multiplex PCR, and the TCRdb table lists in-frame clones only, not all of them. Of some 48,000 clones detected, 75% to 90% appear once; the ten largest clones hold more than 7.5%. The germline CDR1 and CDR2 sequences are MNHNS and SASEGT. The CDR3 sequence is 15 residues long. J was trimmed by 7 bases and V by 0 bases; bases with no gene match: 5. This specimen comes from a study of T cell changes during pregnancy in multiple sclerosis. This chain connects TRBV6-1 to TRBJ2-2; 7 bases align to TRBD1. The sequencing here drew on CD8+ T cells from peripheral blood mononuclear cells, taken in the second trimester of pregnancy. The clonotype was recovered from a female donor with multiple sclerosis, enrolled in a pregnancy study. Written as DNA, the CDR3 is TGTGCCAGCAGTGAAGCGCAGACAGGGAGCGGGGAGCTGTTTTTT. As protein: CASSEAQTGSGELFF.